These T cell receptor beta chains were read from a single sample in a study of cytomegalovirus exposure and HLA in healthy donors. Sequenced by immunoSEQ multiplex PCR; TCRdb stores in-frame clones only, minus some. The sample includes about 130,000 clones, 78% of them seen just once. Source material: PBMCs. The origin of the receptors is a man aged 30 to 45 in good health and CMV-seropositive. The CDR3 runs from the conserved cysteine through the conserved F or W. The order of the fields is D gene, clone size, V gene, CDR3 length, J gene, CDR3 protein, CDR3 DNA. A D gene is named only where the DNA matches it firmly. Clone size is given for some rows only: seen once, a few or many times, or a class if the clone is expanded.

d_gene: -; abundance: -; v_gene: TRBV6-5; len: 13; j_gene: TRBJ2-7; CDR3aa: CASSYGQPYEQYF; CDR3nt: TGTGCCAGCAGTTACGGGCAGCCCTACGAGCAGTACTTC
d_gene: -; abundance: few; v_gene: TRBV4-1; len: 15; j_gene: TRBJ2-7; CDR3aa: CASSPDSVNRYEQYF; CDR3nt: TGCGCCAGCAGCCCAGACAGCGTAAATAGATACGAGCAGTACTTC
d_gene: -; abundance: -; v_gene: TRBV5-1; len: 15; j_gene: TRBJ2-7; CDR3aa: CASSFQQGPTYEQYF; CDR3nt: TGCGCCAGCAGCTTCCAACAGGGTCCCACCTACGAGCAGTACTTC
d_gene: -; abundance: -; v_gene: TRBV6-1; len: 15; j_gene: TRBJ2-7; CDR3aa: CASSLPGEARYEQYF; CDR3nt: TGTGCCAGCAGTCTCCCGGGGGAGGCCCGCTACGAGCAGTACTTC
d_gene: TRBD2; abundance: -; v_gene: TRBV5-1; len: 16; j_gene: TRBJ2-2; CDR3aa: CASSPQREGGTGELFF; CDR3nt: TGCGCCAGCAGCCCTCAGCGGGAGGGCGGCACCGGGGAGCTGTTTTTT
d_gene: TRBD1; abundance: -; v_gene: TRBV10-2; len: 14; j_gene: TRBJ2-7; CDR3aa: CASRGTGVGYEQYF; CDR3nt: TGCGCCAGCAGGGGGACAGGGGTAGGCTACGAGCAGTACTTC
d_gene: TRBD2; abundance: -; v_gene: TRBV28; len: 17; j_gene: TRBJ2-7; CDR3aa: CASSSGTSGRGGYEQYF; CDR3nt: TGTGCCAGCAGTTCCGGGACTAGCGGGAGGGGCGGCTACGAGCAGTACTTC
d_gene: TRBD1; abundance: few; v_gene: TRBV6-6; len: 15; j_gene: TRBJ2-2; CDR3aa: CASRGTAAYTGELFF; CDR3nt: TGTGCCAGCAGAGGGACAGCCGCCTACACCGGGGAGCTGTTTTTT
d_gene: -; abundance: -; v_gene: TRBV10-1; len: 15; j_gene: TRBJ2-1; CDR3aa: CASSNREGTYNEQFF; CDR3nt: TGCGCCAGCAGCAACAGGGAGGGGACCTACAATGAGCAGTTCTTC
d_gene: -; abundance: few; v_gene: TRBV18; len: 13; j_gene: TRBJ1-1; CDR3aa: CASSPAGRSEAFF; CDR3nt: TGTGCCAGCTCACCTGCGGGTCGCTCTGAAGCTTTCTTT
d_gene: -; abundance: -; v_gene: TRBV7-2; len: 12; j_gene: TRBJ2-2; CDR3aa: CASSLVSGELFF; CDR3nt: TGTGCCAGCAGCTTAGTGTCTGGGGAGCTGTTTTTT
d_gene: -; abundance: -; v_gene: TRBV9; len: 17; j_gene: TRBJ2-5; CDR3aa: CASSVGGGSGWQETQYF; CDR3nt: TGTGCCAGCAGCGTAGGAGGGGGATCTGGGTGGCAAGAGACCCAGTACTTC
d_gene: -; abundance: -; v_gene: TRBV7-2; len: 13; j_gene: TRBJ2-7; CDR3aa: CASSLYLIDEQYF; CDR3nt: TGTGCCAGCAGCCTCTATCTGATCGACGAGCAGTACTTC
d_gene: TRBD2; abundance: -; v_gene: TRBV9; len: 15; j_gene: TRBJ2-3; CDR3aa: CASSPREGSTDTQYF; CDR3nt: TGTGCCAGCAGCCCTCGGGAGGGGAGCACAGATACGCAGTATTTT
d_gene: -; abundance: -; v_gene: TRBV10-3; len: 17; j_gene: TRBJ1-4; CDR3aa: CAISESRGRNVDEKLFF; CDR3nt: TGTGCCATCAGTGAGTCGCGGGGACGGAACGTTGACGAAAAACTGTTTTTT
d_gene: -; abundance: few; v_gene: TRBV5-1; len: 15; j_gene: TRBJ2-1; CDR3aa: CASSLGASSGNEQFF; CDR3nt: TGCGCCAGCAGCTTGGGAGCTAGCAGCGGCAATGAGCAGTTCTTC
d_gene: -; abundance: -; v_gene: TRBV9; len: 15; j_gene: TRBJ1-1; CDR3aa: CASSVGVRSNTEAFF; CDR3nt: TGTGCCAGCAGCGTAGGAGTCAGGTCGAACACTGAAGCTTTCTTT
d_gene: -; abundance: few; v_gene: TRBV7-2; len: 15; j_gene: TRBJ2-7; CDR3aa: CASSVGAASSYEQYF; CDR3nt: TGTGCCAGCAGCGTGGGGGCCGCAAGCTCCTACGAGCAGTACTTC
d_gene: -; abundance: -; v_gene: TRBV30; len: 15; j_gene: TRBJ2-3; CDR3aa: CAWSVLGGLRDTQYF; CDR3nt: TGTGCCTGGAGTGTTTTAGGAGGGTTACGAGATACGCAGTATTTT
d_gene: -; abundance: -; v_gene: TRBV6-6; len: 13; j_gene: TRBJ2-7; CDR3aa: CASSSDSTYEQYF; CDR3nt: TGTGCCAGCAGTTCGGACAGCACCTACGAGCAGTACTTC
d_gene: -; abundance: -; v_gene: TRBV28; len: 15; j_gene: TRBJ2-1; CDR3aa: CASRSPYRSYNEQFF; CDR3nt: TGTGCCAGCCGATCCCCCTACCGCTCCTACAATGAGCAGTTCTTC
d_gene: TRBD1; abundance: -; v_gene: TRBV7-8; len: 16; j_gene: TRBJ2-2; CDR3aa: CASSLGQGASTGELFF; CDR3nt: TGTGCCAGCAGCTTAGGACAGGGGGCTTCCACCGGGGAGCTGTTTTTT
d_gene: -; abundance: -; v_gene: TRBV6-1; len: 13; j_gene: TRBJ2-7; CDR3aa: CASRTTGGYEQYF; CDR3nt: TGTGCCAGCAGGACGACAGGAGGCTACGAGCAGTACTTC
d_gene: -; abundance: once; v_gene: TRBV29-1; len: 13; j_gene: TRBJ1-2; CDR3aa: CSVEGGPNYGYTF; CDR3nt: TGCAGCGTTGAAGGGGGCCCTAACTATGGCTACACCTTC
d_gene: TRBD1; abundance: -; v_gene: TRBV28; len: 15; j_gene: TRBJ1-5; CDR3aa: CASGRLDREGQPQHF; CDR3nt: TGTGCCAGCGGAAGACTCGACAGGGAAGGTCAGCCCCAGCATTTT
d_gene: TRBD1; abundance: -; v_gene: TRBV29-1; len: 13; j_gene: TRBJ2-3; CDR3aa: CSVRTGGADTQYF; CDR3nt: TGCAGCGTTCGGACAGGAGGAGCAGATACGCAGTATTTT
d_gene: TRBD2; abundance: -; v_gene: TRBV7-2; len: 15; j_gene: TRBJ2-2; CDR3aa: CASSLLAGGAGELFF; CDR3nt: TGTGCCAGCAGCTTACTAGCGGGAGGGGCCGGGGAGCTGTTTTTT
d_gene: TRBD2; abundance: -; v_gene: TRBV25-1; len: 15; j_gene: TRBJ2-3; CDR3aa: CASSDPSGGTDTQYF; CDR3nt: TGTGCCAGCAGTGATCCTAGCGGGGGCACAGATACGCAGTATTTT
d_gene: TRBD2; abundance: -; v_gene: TRBV11-3; len: 16; j_gene: TRBJ2-7; CDR3aa: CASSLETSGAANEQYF; CDR3nt: TGTGCCAGCAGCTTAGAAACTAGCGGAGCGGCCAACGAGCAGTACTTC
d_gene: TRBD2; abundance: few; v_gene: TRBV6-1; len: 15; j_gene: TRBJ2-7; CDR3aa: CASRAGLAGPYEQYF; CDR3nt: TGTGCCAGCAGGGCGGGACTAGCGGGACCCTACGAGCAGTACTTC
d_gene: TRBD1; abundance: -; v_gene: TRBV5-1; len: 16; j_gene: TRBJ1-4; CDR3aa: CASSMLGQITNEKLFF; CDR3nt: TGCGCCAGCAGCATGTTGGGACAGATCACTAATGAAAAACTGTTTTTT
d_gene: -; abundance: -; v_gene: TRBV7-7; len: 14; j_gene: TRBJ2-2; CDR3aa: CASSLGHNTGELFF; CDR3nt: TGTGCTAGCAGCTTAGGGCATAACACCGGGGAGCTGTTTTTT
d_gene: -; abundance: -; v_gene: TRBV4-3; len: 13; j_gene: TRBJ1-4; CDR3aa: CASSPGGWEKLFF; CDR3nt: TGCGCCAGCAGCCCGGGGGGATGGGAAAAACTGTTTTTT
d_gene: -; abundance: -; v_gene: TRBV20-1; len: 11; j_gene: TRBJ1-2; CDR3aa: CSAWPGGGYTF; CDR3nt: TGCAGTGCCTGGCCAGGAGGGGGCTACACCTTC
d_gene: TRBD1; abundance: -; v_gene: TRBV5-6; len: 18; j_gene: TRBJ2-6; CDR3aa: CASSETGGAWSGANVLTF; CDR3nt: TGTGCCAGCAGCGAGACAGGGGGCGCGTGGTCTGGGGCCAACGTCCTGACTTTC
d_gene: -; abundance: -; v_gene: TRBV19; len: 15; j_gene: TRBJ2-1; CDR3aa: CASSILDGPRNEQFF; CDR3nt: TGTGCCAGTAGTATACTAGATGGCCCCCGCAATGAGCAGTTCTTC
d_gene: TRBD2; abundance: -; v_gene: TRBV15; len: 17; j_gene: TRBJ2-1; CDR3aa: CATSRGVGLAGINEQFF; CDR3nt: TGTGCCACCAGCAGAGGCGTAGGACTAGCGGGGATCAATGAGCAGTTCTTC
d_gene: -; abundance: -; v_gene: TRBV6-1; len: 13; j_gene: TRBJ1-1; CDR3aa: CAGASGESTEAFF; CDR3nt: TGTGCCGGCGCTTCAGGGGAGAGCACTGAAGCTTTCTTT
d_gene: TRBD1; abundance: -; v_gene: TRBV18; len: 13; j_gene: TRBJ2-1; CDR3aa: CASSTGGFDEQFF; CDR3nt: TGTGCCAGCTCTACAGGGGGGTTCGATGAGCAGTTCTTC
d_gene: TRBD1; abundance: -; v_gene: TRBV27; len: 14; j_gene: TRBJ2-5; CDR3aa: CASSFLTGRETQYF; CDR3nt: TGTGCCAGCAGTTTCCTGACAGGGCGAGAGACCCAGTACTTC
d_gene: TRBD1; abundance: once; v_gene: TRBV7-8; len: 20; j_gene: TRBJ1-5; CDR3aa: CASSPAPGRGGSLSNQPQHF; CDR3nt: TGTGCCAGCAGCCCAGCCCCTGGGCGAGGGGGCTCCCTTAGCAATCAGCCCCAGCATTTT
d_gene: TRBD2; abundance: -; v_gene: TRBV9; len: 13; j_gene: TRBJ2-2; CDR3aa: CASGRAVTGELFF; CDR3nt: TGTGCCAGCGGGAGGGCCGTGACCGGGGAGCTGTTTTTT
d_gene: -; abundance: -; v_gene: TRBV18; len: 13; j_gene: TRBJ2-7; CDR3aa: CASSPPASYEQYF; CDR3nt: TGTGCCAGCTCACCACCGGCCTCCTACGAGCAGTACTTC